The T cell receptor (beta chain) described here comes from a study of blood T cell repertoires in COVID-19. At the level of the study: Sites in the United States, Italy and Spain provided acute and convalescent COVID-19 samples. T cells, B-cell-depleted T cells, or PBMCs provided the cDNA or gDNA that served as material.

In the authors' methods: By means of reference gene primer amplification, nucleated cell counts were estimated. Measured with immunoSEQ multiplex PCR; TCRdb has only the in-frame clones, and not every one. That table supplies the V and J calls and clone size; D and trimming were determined from the DNA. The sample contains 250,000 or so clones, around nine tenths of which appear only once. Trimming left V 7 bases short and J 9 bases short, with 10 bases between. Looked up from germline, CDR1 is MNHEY and CDR2 is SMNVEV (reference sequence). The CDR3 is 12 residues long. Specimen: peripheral blood. This receptor was identified in an older woman with active or convalescent COVID-19. The rearrangement uses TRBV27 and TRBJ1-6; D is unresolved. The chain's CDR3 is CASKEDLSPLHF. CDR3 sequence (DNA): TGTGCCAGCAAGGAGGACCTTTCACCCCTCCACTTT.